This TCR beta chain is from a study of T cell clusters in autoimmune cytopenias. Points from the study as a whole: Comparing secondary cytopenia with chronic lymphocytic leukemia showed no cluster-lack signature, apparently masked by lymphoma repertoire.

As regards this clonotype: Its antigen is unidentified.

TRB was amplified by touch-down multiplex PCR, primer pools A and B combined. For each CDR3 protein, TCRdb gives one entry from its re-call of the multiplex PCR reads, without DNA. This repertoire includes under 7,500 distinct CDR3 sequences. TRB was amplified from roughly 250 ng of peripheral blood genomic DNA per sample. From germline, CDR1 is MNHNS and CDR2 SASEGT. CDR3 length equals 18 residues. The clonotype was recovered from a human donor with an autoimmune cytopenia or autoimmune hepatitis (not recorded which). This chain uses TRBV6-1 with TRBJ2-5; the TCRdb call, TRBD2, lacks DNA for checking. The sample taken for sequencing was peripheral blood. The CDR3 loop reads CASRGTSGRAVYQETQYF.